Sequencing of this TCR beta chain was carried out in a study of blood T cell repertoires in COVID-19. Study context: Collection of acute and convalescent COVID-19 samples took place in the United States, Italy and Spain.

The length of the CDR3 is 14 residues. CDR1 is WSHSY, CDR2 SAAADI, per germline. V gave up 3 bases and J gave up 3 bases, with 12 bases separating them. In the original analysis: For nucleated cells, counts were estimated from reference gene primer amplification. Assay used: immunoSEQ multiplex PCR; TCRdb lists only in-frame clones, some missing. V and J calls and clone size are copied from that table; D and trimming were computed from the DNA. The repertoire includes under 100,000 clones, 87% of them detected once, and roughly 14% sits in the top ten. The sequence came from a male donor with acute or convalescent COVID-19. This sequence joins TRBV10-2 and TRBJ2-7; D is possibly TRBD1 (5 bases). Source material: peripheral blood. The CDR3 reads CASSERQGNYEQYF. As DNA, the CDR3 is TGCGCCAGCAGTGAACGGCAGGGCAACTACGAGCAGTACTTC.